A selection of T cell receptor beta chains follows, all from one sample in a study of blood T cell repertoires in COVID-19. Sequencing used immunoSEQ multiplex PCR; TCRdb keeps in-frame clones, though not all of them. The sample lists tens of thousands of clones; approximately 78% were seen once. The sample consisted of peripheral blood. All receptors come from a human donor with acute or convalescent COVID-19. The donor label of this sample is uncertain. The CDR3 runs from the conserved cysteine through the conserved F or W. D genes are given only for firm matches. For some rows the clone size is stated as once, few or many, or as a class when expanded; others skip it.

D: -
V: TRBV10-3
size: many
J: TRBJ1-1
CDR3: CAISEPPGITEAFF
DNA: TGTGCCATCAGTGAACCCCCCGGGATCACTGAAGCTTTCTTT

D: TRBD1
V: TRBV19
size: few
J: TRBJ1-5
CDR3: CASSIGQGGNQPQHF
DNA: TGTGCCAGTAGTATTGGACAGGGTGGCAATCAGCCCCAGCATTTT

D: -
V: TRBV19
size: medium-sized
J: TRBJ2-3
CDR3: CASSGTGFSTDTQYF
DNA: TGTGCCAGTAGCGGAACGGGATTTAGCACAGATACGCAGTATTTT

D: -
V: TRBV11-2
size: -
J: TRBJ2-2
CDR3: CASTPGGHRNTGELFF
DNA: TGTGCCAGCACCCCGGGGGGACACCGGAACACCGGGGAGCTGTTTTTT

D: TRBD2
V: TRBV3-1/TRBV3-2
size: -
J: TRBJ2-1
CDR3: CASSQTGLAPYNEQFF
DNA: TGTGCCAGCAGCCAAACGGGACTAGCCCCCTACAATGAGCAGTTCTTC

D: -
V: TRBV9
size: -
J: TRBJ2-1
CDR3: CASSVSGGGNEQFF
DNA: TGTGCCAGCAGCGTAAGTGGGGGCGGGAATGAGCAGTTCTTC

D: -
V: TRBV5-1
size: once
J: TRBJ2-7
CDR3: CASRTGLSSGEQYF
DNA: TGCGCCAGCAGAACTGGCCTCTCCTCGGGCGAGCAGTACTTC

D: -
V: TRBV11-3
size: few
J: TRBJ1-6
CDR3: CASSLAGDSYNSPLHF
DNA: TGTGCCAGCAGCTTAGCCGGTGACAGCTATAATTCACCCCTCCACTTT

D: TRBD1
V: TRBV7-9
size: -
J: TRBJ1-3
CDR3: CASRTGGASGNTIYF
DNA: TGTGCCAGCAGGACAGGGGGCGCCTCTGGAAACACCATATATTTT

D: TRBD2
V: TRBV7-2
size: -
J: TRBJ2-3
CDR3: CASSPGGGGPTDTQYF
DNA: TGTGCCAGCAGCCCCGGGGGCGGGGGGCCCACAGATACGCAGTATTTT

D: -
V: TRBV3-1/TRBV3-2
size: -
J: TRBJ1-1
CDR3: CASSQVRGRSEAFF
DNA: TGTGCCAGCAGCCAAGTCCGGGGTAGGTCTGAAGCTTTCTTT

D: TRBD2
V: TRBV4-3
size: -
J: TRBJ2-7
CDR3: CASSEGLAGGGSYEQYF
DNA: TGCGCCAGCAGCGAGGGACTAGCGGGGGGGGGTAGCTACGAGCAGTACTTC

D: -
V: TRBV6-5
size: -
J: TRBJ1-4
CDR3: CASLGVGNEKLFF
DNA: TGTGCCAGCCTTGGTGTCGGTAATGAAAAACTGTTTTTT

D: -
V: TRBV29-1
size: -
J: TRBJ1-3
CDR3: CSVRDSLSGNTIYF
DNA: TGCAGCGTCCGTGACAGCCTCTCTGGAAACACCATATATTTT

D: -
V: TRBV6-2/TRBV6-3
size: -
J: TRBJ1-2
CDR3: CASSYDGIRRPRGGYTF
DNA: TGTGCCAGCAGTTACGACGGTATTCGGAGGCCCCGGGGAGGCTACACCTTC

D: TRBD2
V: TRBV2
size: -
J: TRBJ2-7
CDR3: CASTSLPGGEQYF
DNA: TGTGCCAGCACCTCGCTGCCGGGGGGGGAGCAGTACTTC

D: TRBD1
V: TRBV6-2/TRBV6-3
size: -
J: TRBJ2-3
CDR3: CASSYGDRGWSDTQYF
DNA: TGTGCCAGCAGTTATGGGGACAGAGGATGGTCAGATACGCAGTATTTT

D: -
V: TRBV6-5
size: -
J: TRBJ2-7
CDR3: CASSFQRGSYEQYF
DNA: TGTGCCAGCAGTTTCCAACGGGGGTCCTACGAGCAGTACTTC

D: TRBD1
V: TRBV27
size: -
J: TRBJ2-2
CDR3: CASRQLDRGATGELFF
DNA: TGTGCCAGCAGACAACTAGACAGGGGAGCTACCGGGGAGCTGTTTTTT

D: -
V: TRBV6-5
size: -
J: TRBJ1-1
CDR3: CASSYSQGEAFF
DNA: TGTGCCAGCAGTTACTCCCAGGGTGAAGCTTTCTTT

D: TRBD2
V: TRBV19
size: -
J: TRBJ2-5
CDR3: CASSTGLAGGPRETQYF
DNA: TGTGCCAGTAGTACAGGACTAGCGGGAGGGCCACGAGAGACCCAGTACTTC

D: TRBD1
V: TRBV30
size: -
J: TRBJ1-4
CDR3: CAWTGGFNEKLFF
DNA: TGTGCCTGGACAGGGGGGTTTAATGAAAAACTGTTTTTT

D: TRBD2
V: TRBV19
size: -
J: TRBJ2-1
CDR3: CASKVSGGIYNEQFF
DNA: TGTGCCAGTAAAGTAAGCGGGGGAATCTACAATGAGCAGTTCTTC

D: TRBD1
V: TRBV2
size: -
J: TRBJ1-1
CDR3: CASSSGQGALGTEAFF
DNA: TGTGCCAGCAGCTCAGGACAGGGGGCATTGGGCACTGAAGCTTTCTTT

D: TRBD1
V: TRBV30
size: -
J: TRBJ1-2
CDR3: CAWSAGQDSGYTF
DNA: TGTGCCTGGAGCGCCGGACAGGATTCTGGCTACACCTTC

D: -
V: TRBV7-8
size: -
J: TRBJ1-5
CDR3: CASSASGGRQPQHF
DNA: TGTGCCAGCAGCGCGTCGGGGGGAAGGCAGCCCCAGCATTTT

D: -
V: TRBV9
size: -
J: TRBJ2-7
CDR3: CASSEGETTYEQYF
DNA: TGTGCCAGCAGCGAGGGGGAGACCACCTACGAGCAGTACTTC

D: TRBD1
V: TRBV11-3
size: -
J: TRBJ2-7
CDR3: CASSLPLTGTGLYF
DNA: TGTGCCAGCAGCCTCCCCTTGACCGGGACAGGGTTGTACTTC

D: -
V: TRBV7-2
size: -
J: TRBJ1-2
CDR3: CASSLNLPGYGYTF
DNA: TGTGCCAGCAGCTTAAATCTCCCAGGCTATGGCTACACCTTC